This T cell receptor beta chain derives from a study of CD8+CD57+ T cells in acquired aplastic anemia. Study overall: Roughly 3 ug was the average amount of DNA from sorted CD4+ and CD8+ cells. An average of about 9.8 million reads for CD4+ cells was obtained from healthy donors.

Genomic DNA, serving as template, underwent TCR beta VDJ and CDR3 profiling. From the reads, TCRdb called clonotypes with MiXCR, one entry per CDR3 protein. The table shows some 150,000 distinct CDR3 sequences, with roughly 40% occurring only once. Germline CDR1 and CDR2: SGHRS and YFSETQ. CDR3 size: 15 residues. V was clipped by 1 base and J by 1 base; unmatched bases: 4. The sample holds many counts of this clonotype. Sequenced: sorted CD4+, CD8+, or CD8+CD57+ T cells (not recorded which) from PBMCs. This sequence joins TRBV5-1 and TRBJ1-1, with 7 bases fitting TRBD1. The receptor comes from a human donor in good health, serving as a control. The DNA of the CDR3 is TGCGCCAGCAGCTTGTCGGGACAGACGAACACTGAAGCTTTCTTT. Translated, it gives CASSLSGQTNTEAFF.